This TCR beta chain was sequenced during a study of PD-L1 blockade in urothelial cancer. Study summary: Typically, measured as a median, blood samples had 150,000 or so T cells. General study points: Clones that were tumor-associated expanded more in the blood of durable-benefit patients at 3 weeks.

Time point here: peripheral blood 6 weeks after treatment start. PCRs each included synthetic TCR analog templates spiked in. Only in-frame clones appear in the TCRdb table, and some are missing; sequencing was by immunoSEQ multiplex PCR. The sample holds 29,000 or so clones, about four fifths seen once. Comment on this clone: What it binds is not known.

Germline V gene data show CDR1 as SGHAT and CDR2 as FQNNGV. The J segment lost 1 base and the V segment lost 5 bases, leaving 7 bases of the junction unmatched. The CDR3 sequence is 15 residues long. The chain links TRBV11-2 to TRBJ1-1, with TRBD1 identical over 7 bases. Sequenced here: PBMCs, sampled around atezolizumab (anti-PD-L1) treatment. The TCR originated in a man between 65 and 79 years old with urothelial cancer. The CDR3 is CASSLRDRGNTEAFF. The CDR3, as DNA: TGTGCCAGCAGCCTCAGGGACAGAGGGAACACTGAAGCTTTCTTT.